A selection of T cell receptor beta chains follows, all from one sample in a study of T cells after yellow fever vaccination. Each CDR3 protein is one row after TCRdb ran MiXCR on the 5' RACE reads. The sample contains hundreds of thousands of distinct CDR3 sequences, 7% to 10% of which appear only once. The material sequenced was PBMCs, taken roughly 46 days after the first yellow fever vaccination. Every receptor here comes from a man aged 18 to 35 who received the YFV17D yellow fever vaccine. Each CDR3 is given with its conserved first and last residue. The D gene is left open where the match is weak. Size values are once, few and many counts, or a class for expanded clones, and some rows have none.

CDR3: CASSFAETQYF
DNA: TGTGCCAGCAGCTTTGCAGAGACCCAGTACTTC
J: TRBJ2-5
D: .
size: many
V: TRBV7-9

CDR3: CATSPGELAGEETQYF
DNA: TGTGCCACCAGTCCCGGGGAGTTGGCGGGGGAAGAGACCCAGTACTTC
J: TRBJ2-5
D: TRBD2
size: many
V: TRBV15

CDR3: CSGRGGDRSYEQYF
DNA: TGCAGCGGACGCGGGGGGGACCGCTCCTACGAGCAGTACTTC
J: TRBJ2-7
D: TRBD2
size: few
V: TRBV29-1

CDR3: CSVEDRTGYTDTQYF
DNA: TGCAGCGTTGAAGATCGAACAGGGTACACAGATACGCAGTATTTT
J: TRBJ2-3
D: .
size: many
V: TRBV29-1

CDR3: CASSRVGPQHF
DNA: TGTGCCAGCAGTCGGGTGGGGCCCCAGCATTTT
J: TRBJ1-5
D: .
size: .
V: TRBV6-6

CDR3: CAPQGRENRADQPQHF
DNA: TGTGCCCCCCAAGGTCGGGAGAACAGGGCCGACCAGCCCCAGCATTTT
J: TRBJ1-5
D: .
size: few
V: TRBV5-3

CDR3: CASSQESWAGGRDTQYF
DNA: TGCGCCAGCAGCCAAGAAAGTTGGGCGGGGGGCAGGGATACGCAGTATTTT
J: TRBJ2-3
D: TRBD2
size: .
V: TRBV4-3

CDR3: CSARDPTAGGTYEQYF
DNA: TGCAGTGCTAGAGATCCTACGGCAGGAGGAACCTACGAGCAGTACTTC
J: TRBJ2-7
D: .
size: few
V: TRBV20-1

CDR3: CASSPRAGHKQETQYF
DNA: TGTGCCAGCAGTCCCAGGGCGGGGCACAAACAAGAGACCCAGTACTTC
J: TRBJ2-5
D: .
size: .
V: TRBV25-1

CDR3: CASSYPRAEETQYF
DNA: TGTGCCAGCAGTTACCCCCGGGCTGAGGAGACCCAGTACTTC
J: TRBJ2-5
D: .
size: .
V: TRBV6-2/TRBV6-3

CDR3: CASSLDLAGYAYEQYF
DNA: TGTGCCAGCAGTTTAGATCTAGCGGGATATGCCTACGAGCAGTACTTC
J: TRBJ2-7
D: TRBD2
size: few
V: TRBV12-3/TRBV12-4

CDR3: CASSFFGSGANVLTF
DNA: TGTGCCAGCAGCTTTTTTGGCTCTGGGGCCAACGTCCTGACTTTC
J: TRBJ2-6
D: .
size: .
V: TRBV7-3

CDR3: CASSPNSGGHYNEQFF
DNA: TGTGCCAGCAGCCCAAATAGCGGGGGGCATTACAATGAGCAGTTCTTC
J: TRBJ2-1
D: TRBD2
size: few
V: TRBV12-3/TRBV12-4

CDR3: CASSPSDRYNEQFF
DNA: TGTGCCAGCAGTCCCTCCGACAGGTACAATGAGCAGTTCTTC
J: TRBJ2-1
D: .
size: few
V: TRBV28

CDR3: CASSPSRGAQHF
DNA: TGTGCCAGCAGTCCCTCCCGCGGCGCCCAGCATTTT
J: TRBJ1-5
D: .
size: .
V: TRBV27

CDR3: CASSGEPPHPDTQYF
DNA: TGTGCCAGCAGCGGGGAACCTCCCCACCCAGATACGCAGTATTTT
J: TRBJ2-3
D: .
size: .
V: TRBV7-8

CDR3: CASRDRDRAPDTQYF
DNA: TGTGCCAGCAGGGACCGGGACAGGGCCCCAGATACGCAGTATTTT
J: TRBJ2-3
D: TRBD1
size: .
V: TRBV6-1

CDR3: CASSLRAEDRGPKNIQYF
DNA: TGTGCCAGCAGCCTCAGGGCCGAGGACAGGGGGCCCAAAAACATTCAGTACTTC
J: TRBJ2-4
D: TRBD1
size: .
V: TRBV11-1

CDR3: CASSLATGYGGTQYF
DNA: TGCGCCAGCAGCCTGGCCACAGGCTATGGTGGGACCCAGTACTTC
J: TRBJ2-5
D: .
size: few
V: TRBV5-1

CDR3: CASGRQGITEAFF
DNA: TGTGCTAGTGGTAGACAGGGGATCACTGAAGCTTTCTTT
J: TRBJ1-1
D: TRBD1
size: few
V: TRBV12-5

CDR3: CASSYYRVTSLNSPLHF
DNA: TGTGCCAGCAGCTACTACAGGGTTACATCGCTTAATTCACCCCTCCACTTT
J: TRBJ1-6
D: .
size: once
V: TRBV11-2

CDR3: CASGSGLGYTDTQYF
DNA: TGTGCCAGCGGTTCTGGGCTAGGGTACACAGATACGCAGTATTTT
J: TRBJ2-3
D: .
size: .
V: TRBV12-3/TRBV12-4

CDR3: CASSDIQSNEKLFF
DNA: TGTGCCAGCAGTGATATACAGTCTAATGAAAAACTGTTTTTT
J: TRBJ1-4
D: .
size: many
V: TRBV25-1

CDR3: CASSWQGLSEKLFF
DNA: TGTGCCAGCAGTTGGCAGGGGCTTAGCGAAAAACTGTTTTTT
J: TRBJ1-4
D: .
size: many
V: TRBV12-3/TRBV12-4

CDR3: CASSFDRNQPQHF
DNA: TGTGCCAGCAGTTTCGATCGCAATCAGCCCCAGCATTTT
J: TRBJ1-5
D: .
size: many
V: TRBV12-3/TRBV12-4

CDR3: CASTRSGGAAVYNEQFF
DNA: TGTGCCAGCACGAGGAGCGGGGGGGCCGCAGTCTACAATGAGCAGTTCTTC
J: TRBJ2-1
D: TRBD2
size: .
V: TRBV4-2

CDR3: CASSLNQIFKGNTRKETQYF
DNA: TGTGCCAGCAGCTTAAATCAAATTTTTAAAGGCAATACCCGCAAAGAGACCCAGTACTTC
J: TRBJ2-5
D: .
size: .
V: TRBV11-2

CDR3: CASSWGQRSLAGYTF
DNA: TGCGCCAGCAGCTGGGGACAGCGTTCCCTAGCCGGCTACACCTTC
J: TRBJ1-2
D: TRBD1
size: many
V: TRBV5-1

CDR3: CASSFNSGNTIYF
DNA: TGTGCCAGCAGTTTTAACTCTGGAAACACCATATATTTT
J: TRBJ1-3
D: .
size: many
V: TRBV28

CDR3: CASNLWNTGELFF
DNA: TGTGCCAGCAACCTTTGGAACACCGGGGAGCTGTTTTTT
J: TRBJ2-2
D: .
size: few
V: TRBV7-9

CDR3: CASSLIRGRGYGYTF
DNA: TGTGCCAGCAGTTTAATAAGGGGGCGCGGCTATGGCTACACCTTC
J: TRBJ1-2
D: TRBD1
size: .
V: TRBV12-3/TRBV12-4

CDR3: CASSLGGTGGYNEQFF
DNA: TGTGCCAGCAGCTTAGGGGGGACAGGGGGCTACAATGAGCAGTTCTTC
J: TRBJ2-1
D: TRBD1
size: many
V: TRBV5-1

CDR3: CASSLPRRTSYEQYF
DNA: TGTGCCAGCAGCTTACCCCGTCGGACCTCCTACGAGCAGTACTTC
J: TRBJ2-7
D: .
size: many
V: TRBV7-8

CDR3: CASSYGDIQYF
DNA: TGTGCCAGCAGTTACGGCGACATACAGTACTTC
J: TRBJ2-4
D: .
size: .
V: TRBV6-5

CDR3: CASSVRDRPGTEAFF
DNA: TGTGCCAGCAGCGTCCGGGACAGGCCGGGGACTGAAGCTTTCTTT
J: TRBJ1-1
D: TRBD1
size: few
V: TRBV11-2

CDR3: CASLANTGELFF
DNA: TGTGCCAGCCTCGCGAACACCGGGGAGCTGTTTTTT
J: TRBJ2-2
D: .
size: .
V: TRBV28

CDR3: CASSNGLEAYNEQFF
DNA: TGTGCCAGCAGCAACGGGTTAGAGGCCTACAATGAGCAGTTCTTC
J: TRBJ2-1
D: .
size: few
V: TRBV9

CDR3: CASSSFSRDYGYTF
DNA: TGTGCCAGTAGTAGTTTTAGCCGGGACTATGGCTACACCTTC
J: TRBJ1-2
D: .
size: .
V: TRBV19

CDR3: CASSVVSSYNEQFF
DNA: TGCGCCAGCAGCGTGGTTAGCTCCTACAATGAGCAGTTCTTC
J: TRBJ2-1
D: .
size: .
V: TRBV5-1

CDR3: CSVGDRGHQAQHF
DNA: TGCAGCGTGGGGGACAGGGGCCATCAGGCCCAGCATTTT
J: TRBJ1-5
D: TRBD1
size: few
V: TRBV29-1

CDR3: CASSQGEGQPQHF
DNA: TGTGCCAGCAGCCAGGGAGAAGGTCAGCCCCAGCATTTT
J: TRBJ1-5
D: .
size: many
V: TRBV12-3/TRBV12-4

CDR3: CASSSTGSRSEAFF
DNA: TGTGCCAGCAGCTCGACAGGTTCTAGGTCTGAAGCTTTCTTT
J: TRBJ1-1
D: .
size: .
V: TRBV7-2

CDR3: CASGRDRGYNEQFF
DNA: TGCGCCAGCGGCCGGGACAGGGGTTACAATGAGCAGTTCTTC
J: TRBJ2-1
D: TRBD1
size: few
V: TRBV5-1

CDR3: CSASTEIHYNEQFF
DNA: TGCAGTGCTAGCACGGAAATCCATTACAATGAGCAGTTCTTC
J: TRBJ2-1
D: .
size: many
V: TRBV20-1

CDR3: CASSKLASETQYF
DNA: TGTGCCAGCTCAAAACTAGCATCGGAGACCCAGTACTTC
J: TRBJ2-5
D: .
size: few
V: TRBV18

CDR3: CATSQQGIRGNRYGYTF
DNA: TGTGCCACCAGCCAGCAGGGGATCAGGGGTAATCGCTATGGCTACACCTTC
J: TRBJ1-2
D: .
size: .
V: TRBV15

CDR3: CASSVAQLQETQYF
DNA: TGCGCCAGCAGCGTGGCACAGCTACAAGAGACCCAGTACTTC
J: TRBJ2-5
D: .
size: .
V: TRBV5-1

CDR3: CASSPASLETQYF
DNA: TGTGCCAGCAGCCCAGCCTCGTTGGAGACCCAGTACTTC
J: TRBJ2-5
D: .
size: few
V: TRBV28